This T cell receptor beta chain comes out of a study of cytomegalovirus exposure and HLA in healthy donors. 13 Jbeta primers and 60 Vbeta primers were used for the PCR. Assay: immunoSEQ multiplex PCR; the TCRdb copy retains only in-frame clones and omits some. The sample records about 210,000 clones, approximately 90% being singletons. This clone was recorded only once. Other DNA variants within this sample encode the same CDR3. The receptor was isolated from a boy younger than 10 in good health and CMV-seronegative. Sample: PBMCs.

The chain's CDR3 is CASSEPPVSTDTQYF. In DNA form, the CDR3 reads TGTGCCAGCAGTGAACCCCCCGTTAGCACAGATACGCAGTATTTT. The chain joins TRBV6-1 to TRBJ2-3; D is unresolved. V lost 2 bases, J lost 0 bases, and 9 bases lay in between. The V gene's germline CDR1 is MNHNS and CDR2 SASEGT. The CDR3 has 15 amino acids.